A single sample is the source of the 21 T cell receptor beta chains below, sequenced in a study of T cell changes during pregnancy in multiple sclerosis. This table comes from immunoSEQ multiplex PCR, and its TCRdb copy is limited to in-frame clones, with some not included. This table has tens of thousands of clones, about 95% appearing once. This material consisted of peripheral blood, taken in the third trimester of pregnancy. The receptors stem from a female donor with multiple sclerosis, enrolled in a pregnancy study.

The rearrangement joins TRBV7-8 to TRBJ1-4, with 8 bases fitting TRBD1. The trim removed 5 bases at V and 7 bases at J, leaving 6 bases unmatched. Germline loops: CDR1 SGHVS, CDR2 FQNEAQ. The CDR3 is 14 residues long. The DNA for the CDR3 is TGTGCCAGCAGCCCCCGGACAGGGAGTGAAAAACTGTTTTTT. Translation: CASSPRTGSEKLFF.

The chain's CDR3 is CASSLSQGPNTEAFF. The CDR3 coding sequence is TGTGCCAGCAGTTTATCCCAGGGCCCGAACACTGAAGCTTTCTTT. The gene calls are TRBV27 and TRBJ1-1; D is possibly TRBD1 (5 bases). Germline V lookup: CDR1 MNHEY, CDR2 SMNVEV (reference sequence). Between the trimmed V and J ends, which lost 0 bases and 1 base, there was a span of 9 bases. This CDR3 has 15 residues.

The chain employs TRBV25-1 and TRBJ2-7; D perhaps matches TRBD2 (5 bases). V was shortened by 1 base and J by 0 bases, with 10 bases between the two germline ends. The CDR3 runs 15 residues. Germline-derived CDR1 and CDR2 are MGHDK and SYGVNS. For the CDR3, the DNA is TGTGCCAGCAGTGAATGGGTAGGGAGCTCCTACGAGCAGTACTTC. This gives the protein CASSEWVGSSYEQYF.

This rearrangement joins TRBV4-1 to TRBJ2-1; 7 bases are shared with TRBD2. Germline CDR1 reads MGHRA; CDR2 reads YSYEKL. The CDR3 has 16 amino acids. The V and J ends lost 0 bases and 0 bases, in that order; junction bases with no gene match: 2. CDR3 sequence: CASSQEWGGSYNEQFF. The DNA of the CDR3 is TGCGCCAGCAGCCAAGAGTGGGGGGGCTCCTACAATGAGCAGTTCTTC.

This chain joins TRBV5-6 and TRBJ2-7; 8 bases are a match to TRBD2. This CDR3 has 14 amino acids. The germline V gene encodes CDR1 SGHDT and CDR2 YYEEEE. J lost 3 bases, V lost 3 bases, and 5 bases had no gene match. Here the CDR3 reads CASSSPAGGYEQYF. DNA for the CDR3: TGTGCCAGCAGCTCCCCCGCGGGGGGCTACGAGCAGTACTTC. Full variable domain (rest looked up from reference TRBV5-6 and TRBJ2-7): DAGVTQSPTHLIKTRGQQVTLRCSPKSGHDTVSWYQQALGQGPQFIFQYYEEEERQRGNFPDRFSGHQFPNYSSELNVNALLLGDSALYLCASSSPAGGYEQYFGPGTRLTVT.

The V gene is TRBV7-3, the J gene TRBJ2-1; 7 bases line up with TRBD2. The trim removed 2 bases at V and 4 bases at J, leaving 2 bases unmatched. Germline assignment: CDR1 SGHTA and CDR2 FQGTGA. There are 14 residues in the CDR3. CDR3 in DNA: TGTGCCAGCAGCTTATCTAGCGGTTACAATGAGCAGTTCTTC. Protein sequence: CASSLSSGYNEQFF.

CDR3 protein: CASSPRNPHTEAFF. The CDR3 coding sequence is TGTGCCAGCTCACCTAGAAACCCCCACACTGAAGCTTTCTTT. The chain has TRBV18 and TRBJ1-1, with D hard to call. Germline V CDR1 and CDR2: KGHSH, LQKENI. This CDR3 comprises 14 residues. The V end was cut by 3 bases, the J end by 3 bases, with 11 bases between.

The CDR3 spells CASSASLPGTYEQYF. The CDR3 bases are TGTGCCAGCAGCGCCAGCCTCCCCGGGACCTACGAGCAGTACTTC. The chain uses TRBV9 and TRBJ2-7; possible D gene TRBD2, 5 bases. CDR3 length: 15 residues. The V end lost 3 bases, the J end lost 2 bases, and 15 bases lay between the germline ends. Germline CDR1 SGDLS, CDR2 YYNGEE. Filled out from reference TRBV9 and TRBJ2-7, the complete variable domain reads DSGVTQTPKHLITATGQRVTLRCSPRSGDLSVYWYQQSLDQGLQFLIQYYNGEERAKGNILERFSAQQFPDLHSELNLSSLELGDSALYFCASSASLPGTYEQYFGPGTRLTVT.

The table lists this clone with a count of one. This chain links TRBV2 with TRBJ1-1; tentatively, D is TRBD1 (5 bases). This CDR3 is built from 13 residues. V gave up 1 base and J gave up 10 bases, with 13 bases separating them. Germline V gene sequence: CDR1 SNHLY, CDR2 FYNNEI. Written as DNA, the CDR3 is TGTGCCAGCAGTGAAGTAGGGGCCGCACCAGCTTTCTTT. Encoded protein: CASSEVGAAPAFF.

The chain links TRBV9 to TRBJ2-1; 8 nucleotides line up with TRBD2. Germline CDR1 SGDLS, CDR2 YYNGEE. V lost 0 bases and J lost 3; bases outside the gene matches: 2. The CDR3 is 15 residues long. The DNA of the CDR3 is TGTGCCAGCAGCGTAGCGGGGGGGATCTACAATGAGCAGTTCTTC. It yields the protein CASSVAGGIYNEQFF.

As DNA, the CDR3 is TGTGCCAGCAGCTTAACCGCAGGGGCCGGAAACACCATATATTTT. Translated: CASSLTAGAGNTIYF. The J gene is TRBJ1-3, the V gene TRBV11-3; D is perhaps TRBD1 (6 bases). Trimming took off 2 bases at V and 4 bases at J, with 12 bases between the two ends. The length of the CDR3 is 15 residues. Germline values: CDR1 SGHNT, CDR2 YENEEA. The full variable domain, rest sourced from reference TRBV11-3 and TRBJ1-3, is EAGVVQSPRYKIIEKKQPVAFWCNPISGHNTLYWYLQNLGQGPELLIRYENEEAVDDSQLPKDRFSAERLKGVDSTLKIQPAELGDSAVYLCASSLTAGAGNTIYFGEGSWLTVV.

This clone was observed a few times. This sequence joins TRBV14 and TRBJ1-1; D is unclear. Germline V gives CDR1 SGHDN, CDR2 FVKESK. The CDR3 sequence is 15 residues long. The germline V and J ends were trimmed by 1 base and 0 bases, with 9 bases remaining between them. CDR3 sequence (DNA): TGTGCCAGCAGCCAAGTGTCCGTAATGAACACTGAAGCTTTCTTT. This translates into CASSQVSVMNTEAFF.

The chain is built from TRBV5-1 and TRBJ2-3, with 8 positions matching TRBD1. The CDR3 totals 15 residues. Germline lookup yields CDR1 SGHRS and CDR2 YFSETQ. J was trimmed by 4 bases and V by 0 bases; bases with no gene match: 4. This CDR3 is CASSLAGQGADTQYF. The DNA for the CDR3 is TGCGCCAGCAGCTTGGCCGGACAGGGCGCAGATACGCAGTATTTT.

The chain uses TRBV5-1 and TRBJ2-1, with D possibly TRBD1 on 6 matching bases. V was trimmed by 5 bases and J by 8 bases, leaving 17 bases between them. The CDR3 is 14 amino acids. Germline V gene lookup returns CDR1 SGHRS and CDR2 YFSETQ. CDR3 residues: CASRIRGGFDEQFF. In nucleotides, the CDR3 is TGCGCCAGCAGAATAAGAGGGGGTTTTGATGAGCAGTTCTTC.

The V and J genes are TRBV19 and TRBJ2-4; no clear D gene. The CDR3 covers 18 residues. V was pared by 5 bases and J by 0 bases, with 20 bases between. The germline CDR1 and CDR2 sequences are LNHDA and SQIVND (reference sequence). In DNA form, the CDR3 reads TGTGCCAGTAGTCCGCATATGGGCCCCCCTCTAGCCAAAAACATTCAGTACTTC. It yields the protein CASSPHMGPPLAKNIQYF.

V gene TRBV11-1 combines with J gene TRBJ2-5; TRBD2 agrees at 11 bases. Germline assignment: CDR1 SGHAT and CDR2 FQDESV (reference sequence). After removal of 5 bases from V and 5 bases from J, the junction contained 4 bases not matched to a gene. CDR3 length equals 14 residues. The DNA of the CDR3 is TGTGCCAGCAGCCAACTAGCGGGGGCTGAGACCCAGTACTTC. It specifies CASSQLAGAETQYF.

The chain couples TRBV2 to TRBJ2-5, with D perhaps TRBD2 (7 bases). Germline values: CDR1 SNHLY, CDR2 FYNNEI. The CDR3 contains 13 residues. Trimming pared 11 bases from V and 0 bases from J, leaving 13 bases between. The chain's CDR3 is CAEGGGYQETQYF. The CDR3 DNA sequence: TGTGCCGAAGGGGGGGGGTACCAAGAGACCCAGTACTTC.

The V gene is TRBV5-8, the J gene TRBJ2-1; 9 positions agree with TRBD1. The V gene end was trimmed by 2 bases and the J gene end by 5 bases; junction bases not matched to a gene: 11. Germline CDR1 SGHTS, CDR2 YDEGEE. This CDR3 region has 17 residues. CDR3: CASSLVVGTGNHNEQFF. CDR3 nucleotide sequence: TGTGCCAGCAGCTTAGTTGTGGGGACAGGGAACCACAATGAGCAGTTCTTC.

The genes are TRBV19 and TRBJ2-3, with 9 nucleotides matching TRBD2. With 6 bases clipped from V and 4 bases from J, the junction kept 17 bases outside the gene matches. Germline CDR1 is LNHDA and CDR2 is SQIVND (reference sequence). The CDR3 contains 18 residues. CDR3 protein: CASRGPKLAGRPPDTQYF. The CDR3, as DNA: TGTGCCAGTAGGGGACCCAAACTAGCGGGTAGACCCCCAGATACGCAGTATTTT.

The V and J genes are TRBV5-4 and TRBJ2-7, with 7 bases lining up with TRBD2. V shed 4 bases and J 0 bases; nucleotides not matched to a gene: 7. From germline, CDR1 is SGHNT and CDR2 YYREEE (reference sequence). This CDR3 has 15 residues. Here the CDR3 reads CASSPGGSVSYEQYF. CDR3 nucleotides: TGTGCCAGCAGCCCGGGGGGTAGCGTCTCCTACGAGCAGTACTTC.

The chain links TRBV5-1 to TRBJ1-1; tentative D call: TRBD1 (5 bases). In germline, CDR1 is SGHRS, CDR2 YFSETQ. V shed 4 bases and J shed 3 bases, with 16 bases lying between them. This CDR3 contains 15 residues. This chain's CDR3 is CASSLVAGQYTEAFF. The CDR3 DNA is TGCGCCAGCAGCCTGGTTGCGGGGCAATACACTGAAGCTTTCTTT.